What follows are 14 T cell receptor beta chains derived from one specimen sequenced in a study of CD8+ T cells in alopecia areata. RNA extraction was followed by reverse transcription into cDNA, which acted as the sequencing template. Generated by immunoSEQ multiplex PCR, the TCRdb table keeps only in-frame clones and is missing some. The data show tens of thousands of clones, about 45% seen once. The treatment here: oral pan-JAK inhibitor, 5-10 mg twice daily. The input for sequencing was CD8+ T cells sorted from blood, taken at approximately week 39, from a patient treated with tofacitinib. The source is a human donor with alopecia areata.

There are a few counts of this clone. The chain is built from TRBV29-1 and TRBJ2-7; tentative D call: TRBD1 (6 bases). Deletions cut 2 bases from V and 6 bases from J, with 17 bases between. Germline values: CDR1 SQVTM, CDR2 ANQGSEA. The CDR3 has 14 amino acids. The CDR3 sequence: CSVESGTPWGEQYF. The CDR3 nucleotides are TGCAGCGTTGAATCCGGGACACCCTGGGGCGAGCAGTACTTC.

This clone was detected only a few times. V usage is TRBV9 and J usage is TRBJ1-2; tentative D call: TRBD1 (5 bases). The length of the CDR3 is 11 residues. V lost 4 bases to trimming and J lost 10 bases, with 11 bases between them. Germline values: CDR1 SGDLS, CDR2 YYNGEE. The CDR3, as DNA: TGTGCCAGCAGCTCCGGGGGGGTCTACACCTTC. It yields the protein CASSSGGVYTF. The whole variable domain, filled in from reference TRBV9 and TRBJ1-2, reads DSGVTQTPKHLITATGQRVTLRCSPRSGDLSVYWYQQSLDQGLQFLIQYYNGEERAKGNILERFSAQQFPDLHSELNLSSLELGDSALYFCASSSGGVYTFGSGTRLTVV.

This chain joins TRBV30 and TRBJ2-3; D possibly uses TRBD1 or TRBD2 (6 bases each). Deletions cut 0 bases from V and 3 bases from J, with 7 bases between. The CDR3 has 13 amino acids. Germline V gene lookup returns CDR1 GTSNPN and CDR2 SVGIG (reference sequence). As DNA, the CDR3 is TGTGCCTGGAGTGTAGGGGGGACAGATACGCAGTATTTT. The encoded protein is CAWSVGGTDTQYF.

This clone was picked up one time. V gene TRBV6-5 combines with J gene TRBJ2-5; D may be TRBD1 (5 bases). CDR3 size: 16 residues. Germline CDR1 and CDR2: MNHEY and SVGAGI. V was clipped by 2 bases and J by 4 bases, with 17 bases between them. CDR3 protein: CASSYGAVGLTETQYF. The CDR3 DNA reads TGTGCCAGCAGTTACGGGGCGGTAGGATTGACAGAGACCCAGTACTTC.

The chain has TRBV5-6 and TRBJ2-5; tentatively, D is TRBD1 or TRBD2 (6 bases each). Per germline, CDR1 SGHDT and CDR2 YYEEEE. The CDR3 is made up of 14 amino acids. The ends were cut back, 1 base at V and 4 bases at J, with 11 bases in the middle. The CDR3: CASSLRGGRETQYF. In DNA form, the CDR3 reads TGTGCCAGCAGCTTGCGAGGGGGGAGAGAGACCCAGTACTTC.

V and J are TRBV28 and TRBJ2-7, with 14 bases aligning to TRBD2. Germline CDR1 and CDR2: MDHEN and SYDVKM. The CDR3 loop spans 15 amino acids. The trim removed 6 bases at V and 2 bases at J, leaving 3 bases unmatched. The DNA for the CDR3 is TGTGCCAGCAGCCCGGGACTAGCGGGGGCCTACGAGCAGTACTTC. Amino acids: CASSPGLAGAYEQYF.

The chain carries TRBV4-3 and TRBJ1-1; D is uncertain. This CDR3 is built from 13 residues. V was clipped by 4 bases and J by 1 base, with 7 bases between them. CDR1 and CDR2 (germline): LGHNA, YSLEER. This CDR3 reads CASSPRQNTEAFF. The CDR3 bases are TGCGCCAGCAGCCCCCGACAGAACACTGAAGCTTTCTTT.

The chain recombines TRBV4-1 with TRBJ1-5, with D hard to call. The CDR3 has 14 amino acids. Germline-derived CDR1 and CDR2 are MGHRA and YSYEKL. Trimming left V 0 bases short and J 5 bases short, with 8 bases between. CDR3: CASSQDQIDQPQHF. CDR3 coding DNA: TGCGCCAGCAGCCAAGACCAGATTGATCAGCCCCAGCATTTT.

This chain joins TRBV30 and TRBJ2-7, with 7 bases fitting TRBD1. Trimming took 3 bases from V and 1 from J; bases not matched to a gene: 6. CDR1 and CDR2 from the germline V gene are GTSNPN and SVGIG (reference sequence). CDR3 length equals 14 residues. In DNA, the CDR3 is TGTGCCTGGAGGGACAGGCAGACTTCCTACGAGCAGTACTTC. This codes for CAWRDRQTSYEQYF.

The chain uses TRBV29-1 and TRBJ2-1; 7 bases agree with TRBD2. Trimming took 7 bases from V and 7 from J; bases not matched to a gene: 19. The CDR3 is made up of 16 amino acids. The germline CDR1 and CDR2 sequences are SQVTM and ANQGSEA. This chain's CDR3 is CSAPLDWAGAGNEQFF. CDR3 in DNA: TGCAGCGCGCCCCTCGACTGGGCGGGAGCCGGGAATGAGCAGTTCTTC.

The chain is built from TRBV15 and TRBJ2-7, with D unresolved. The CDR3 runs 15 residues. Deletions cut 5 bases from V and 3 bases from J, with 17 bases between. Germline V gives CDR1 LNHNV, CDR2 YYDKDF (reference sequence). The CDR3 DNA reads as TGTGCCACCAGCTCCCCCCCGCATGGGATCTACGAGCAGTACTTC. It codes for CATSSPPHGIYEQYF.

V usage is TRBV9 and J usage is TRBJ2-3, with D unclear. CDR3 size: 12 residues. Germline loops: CDR1 SGDLS, CDR2 YYNGEE. V lost 5 bases and J lost 2, with 6 bases in between. In DNA, the CDR3 is TGTGCCAGCAGTCTTTCCACAGATACGCAGTATTTT. Translating gives CASSLSTDTQYF.

This clone was counted a few times. The chain is built from TRBV27 and TRBJ2-7; the D is unclear. Germline CDR1 reads MNHEY; CDR2 reads SMNVEV (reference sequence). Trimming removed 2 bases from V and 5 bases from J, with 10 bases in between. CDR3 length: 13 amino acids. This chain's CDR3 is CASSLMGGHEQYF. CDR3 bases: TGTGCCAGCAGTTTAATGGGTGGCCACGAGCAGTACTTC.

This rearrangement joins TRBV29-1 to TRBJ1-2; 10 positions agree with TRBD1. Trimming cost V 6 bases and J 4 bases; bases outside gene matches: 5. The germline gives CDR1 SQVTM, CDR2 ANQGSEA. The CDR3 extends over 13 amino acids. In DNA, the CDR3 is TGCAGCGTGCGGACAGGGGGAGGCTATGGCTACACCTTC. This sequence encodes CSVRTGGGYGYTF.